This T cell receptor (beta chain) was obtained from a study of cytomegalovirus exposure and HLA in healthy donors. The sample holds a few counts of this clone. Germline CDR1 MNHEY, CDR2 SMNVEV (reference sequence). Trimming removed 0 bases at V and 12 bases at J, with 17 bases between. This CDR3 region has 14 residues. Both 60 Vbeta primers and 13 Jbeta primers went into the PCR. The data were produced by immunoSEQ multiplex PCR, yet TCRdb's version contains in-frame clones alone and is incomplete. This table has 78,000 or so clones, approximately 67% appearing once. This receptor was identified in a male donor in good health and CMV-seropositive. The sample taken for sequencing was PBMCs. V and J are TRBV27 and TRBJ1-1, with D unclear. The CDR3 loop is CASSLSELGEGTFF. Here the CDR3 DNA reads TGTGCCAGCAGTTTATCGGAGTTGGGCGAGGGAACTTTCTTT.